This T cell receptor (beta chain) was retrieved from a study of cytomegalovirus exposure and HLA in healthy donors. General study points: Common viral pathogens seemed, in a later analysis, to connect with several of the most significant clusters. As confirmed in vitro, a few CMV-associated chains were specific for CMV antigens. Looking again later, the authors saw that most CMV-associated TCR beta chains seemed HLA-restricted.

Donors had nominal health at sampling but likely had unrecorded immune exposures. On this clone: The target antigen is unknown.

Unmatched junction bases numbered 12, after V lost 8 bases and J lost 3 bases. Germline V gives CDR1 MNHEY, CDR2 SVGAGI. The CDR3 runs 15 residues. With 60 Vbeta and 13 Jbeta primers, the PCR was carried out. The assay was immunoSEQ multiplex PCR, and TCRdb's table has in-frame clones only and misses some. In total, the table holds roughly 73,000 clones. The sequenced sample consisted of PBMCs. The chain uses TRBV6-5 and TRBJ1-2; 7 positions agree with TRBD1. This clonotype was sampled from a man aged 45-65 years in good health and CMV-seropositive. The CDR3, as DNA: TGTGCCAGCCGACGAGGGGGCAGGAACTACTATGGCTACACCTTC. Protein sequence: CASRRGGRNYYGYTF.